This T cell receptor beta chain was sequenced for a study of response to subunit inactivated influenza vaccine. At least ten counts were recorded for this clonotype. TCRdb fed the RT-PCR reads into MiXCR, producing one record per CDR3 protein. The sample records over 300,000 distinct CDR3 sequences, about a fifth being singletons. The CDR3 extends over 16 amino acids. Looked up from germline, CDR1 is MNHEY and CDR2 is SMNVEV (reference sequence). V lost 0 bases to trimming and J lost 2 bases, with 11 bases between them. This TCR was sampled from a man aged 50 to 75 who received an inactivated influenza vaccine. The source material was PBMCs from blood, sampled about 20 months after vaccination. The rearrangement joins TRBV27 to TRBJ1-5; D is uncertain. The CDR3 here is CASSLSKTERNQPQHF. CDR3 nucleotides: TGTGCCAGCAGTTTATCGAAAACAGAGCGCAATCAGCCCCAGCATTTT.